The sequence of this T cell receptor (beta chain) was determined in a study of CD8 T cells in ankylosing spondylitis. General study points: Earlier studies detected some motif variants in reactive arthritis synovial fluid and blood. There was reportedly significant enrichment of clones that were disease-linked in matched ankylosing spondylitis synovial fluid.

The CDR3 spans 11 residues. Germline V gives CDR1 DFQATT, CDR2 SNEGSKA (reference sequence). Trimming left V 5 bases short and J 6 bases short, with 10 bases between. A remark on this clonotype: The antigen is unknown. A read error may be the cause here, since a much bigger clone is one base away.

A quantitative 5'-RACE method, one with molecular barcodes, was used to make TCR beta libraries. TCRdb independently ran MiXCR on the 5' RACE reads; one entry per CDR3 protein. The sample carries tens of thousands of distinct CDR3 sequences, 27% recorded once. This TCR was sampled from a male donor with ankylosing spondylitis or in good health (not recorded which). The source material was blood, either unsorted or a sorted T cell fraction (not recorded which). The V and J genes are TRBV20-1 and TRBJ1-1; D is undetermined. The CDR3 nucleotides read TGCAGTGCTGGACGATGGCCTGAAGCTTTCTTT. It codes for CSAGRWPEAFF.